These 3 T cell receptor beta chains share one sample of origin, sequenced in a study of identical twins. TCRdb re-called the 5' RACE reads through MiXCR, storing one row per CDR3 protein. Among some 460,000 distinct CDR3 sequences listed, 11% to 15% were seen once. The sample was also linked to a second study, of yellow fever vaccine responses in identical twins.

Material: CD4+ T cells sorted from blood. Every receptor here comes from a woman between 18 and 30 years old in good health.

This clonotype was picked up many times. DNA of the CDR3: TGCAGCGTGGAGGAGGGTAGCACAGATACGCAGTATTTT. Translated: CSVEEGSTDTQYF. The genes are TRBV29-1 and TRBJ2-3; possibly TRBD2 for D (6 bases). Trimming took 6 bases from V and 0 from J, leaving 10 bases between them. This CDR3 has 13 residues. Germline V gene lookup returns CDR1 SQVTM and CDR2 ANQGSEA.

The chain joins TRBV2 to TRBJ1-6, with D possibly being TRBD1 (5 bases). Germline CDR1 SNHLY, CDR2 FYNNEI. The CDR3 extends over 14 amino acids. V dropped 6 bases and J dropped 8 bases, with 14 bases sitting between them. Here the CDR3 DNA reads TGTGCCAGCAGCAGGGAGATGTTTTATTCACCCCTCCACTTT. Amino acids: CASSREMFYSPLHF.

The chain carries TRBV6-2 or TRBV6-3 and TRBJ2-3, with 9 bases that match TRBD1. The CDR3 totals 17 residues. Germline lookup yields CDR1 MNHEY and CDR2 SVGEGT. V was clipped by 7 bases and J by 2 bases; unmatched bases: 13. The DNA of the CDR3 is TGTGCCAGCAACATACATGCCGGGACAGGGATCACAGATACGCAGTATTTT. Amino acid sequence: CASNIHAGTGITDTQYF.